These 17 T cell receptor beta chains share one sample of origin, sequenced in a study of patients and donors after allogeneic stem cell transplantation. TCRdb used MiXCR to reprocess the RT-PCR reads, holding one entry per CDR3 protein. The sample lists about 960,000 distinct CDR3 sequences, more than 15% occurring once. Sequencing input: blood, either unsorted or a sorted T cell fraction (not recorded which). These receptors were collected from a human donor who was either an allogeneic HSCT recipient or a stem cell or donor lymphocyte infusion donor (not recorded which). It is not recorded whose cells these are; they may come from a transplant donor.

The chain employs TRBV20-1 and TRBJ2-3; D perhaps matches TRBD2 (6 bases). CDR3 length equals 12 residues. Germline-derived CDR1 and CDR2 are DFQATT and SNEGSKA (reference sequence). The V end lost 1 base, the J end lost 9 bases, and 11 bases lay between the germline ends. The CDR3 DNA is TGCAGTGCTAGAGCTAGGGGAGGCACGCAGTATTTT. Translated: CSARARGGTQYF.

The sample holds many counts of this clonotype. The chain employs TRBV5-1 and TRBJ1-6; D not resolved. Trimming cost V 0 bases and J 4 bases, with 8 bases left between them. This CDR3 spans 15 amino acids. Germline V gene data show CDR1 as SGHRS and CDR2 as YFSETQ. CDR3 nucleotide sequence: TGCGCCAGCAGCTTGGACCCGGATTATAATTCACCCCTCCACTTT. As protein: CASSLDPDYNSPLHF.

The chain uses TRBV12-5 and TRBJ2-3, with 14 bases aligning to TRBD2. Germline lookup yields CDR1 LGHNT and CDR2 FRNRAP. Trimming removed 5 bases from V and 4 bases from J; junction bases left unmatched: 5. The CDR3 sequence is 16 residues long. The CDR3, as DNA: TGTGCTAGTGGTCCACCGGGACTAGCGGGAGCAGATACGCAGTATTTT. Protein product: CASGPPGLAGADTQYF.

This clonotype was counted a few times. Written as DNA, the CDR3 is TGTGCCAGCAGCTTAACGGACAGGGGGTACAATGAGCAGTTCTTC. It is translated as CASSLTDRGYNEQFF. The chain combines TRBV7-2 with TRBJ2-1; 10 bases are a match to TRBD1. CDR1 is SGHTA and CDR2 is FQGNSA in the germline V gene. V lost 2 bases, J lost 4 bases, and 2 bases stayed unmatched. The CDR3 length is 15 residues. The full variable domain, with the rest looked up from reference TRBV7-2 and TRBJ2-1, is GAGVSQSPSNKVTEKGKDVELRCDPISGHTALYWYRQSLGQGLEFLIYFQGNSAPDKSGLPSDRFSAERTGGSVSTLTIQRTQQEDSAVYLCASSLTDRGYNEQFFGPGTRLTVL.

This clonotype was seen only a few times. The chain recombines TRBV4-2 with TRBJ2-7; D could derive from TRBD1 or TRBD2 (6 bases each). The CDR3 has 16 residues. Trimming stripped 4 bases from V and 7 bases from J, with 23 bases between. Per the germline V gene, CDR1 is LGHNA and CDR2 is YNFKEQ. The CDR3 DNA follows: TGTGCCAGCAGCCCCCTAAGGGGGGTGTCTCCGGGGGAGCAGTACTTC. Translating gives CASSPLRGVSPGEQYF.

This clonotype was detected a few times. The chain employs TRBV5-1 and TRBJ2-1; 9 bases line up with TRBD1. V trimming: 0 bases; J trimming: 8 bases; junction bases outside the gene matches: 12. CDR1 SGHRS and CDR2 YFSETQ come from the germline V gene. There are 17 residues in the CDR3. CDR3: CASSLATGTGIMDEQFF. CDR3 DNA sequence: TGCGCCAGCAGCTTGGCCACCGGGACAGGGATTATGGATGAGCAGTTCTTC.

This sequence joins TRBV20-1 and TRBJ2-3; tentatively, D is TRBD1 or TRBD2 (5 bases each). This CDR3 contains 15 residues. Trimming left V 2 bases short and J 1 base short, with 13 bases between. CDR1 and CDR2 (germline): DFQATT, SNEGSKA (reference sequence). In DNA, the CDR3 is TGCAGTGCTAGAACCGGGACCTTAGGCACAGATACGCAGTATTTT. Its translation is CSARTGTLGTDTQYF.

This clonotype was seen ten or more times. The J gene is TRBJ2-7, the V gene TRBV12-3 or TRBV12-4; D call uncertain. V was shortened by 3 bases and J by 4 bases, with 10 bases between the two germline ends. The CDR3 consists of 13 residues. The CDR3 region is CASSFGLGYEQYF. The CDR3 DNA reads TGTGCCAGCAGTTTCGGATTAGGATACGAGCAGTACTTC.

The chain's CDR3 is CSARAPGLAGGNTDTQYF. For the CDR3, the DNA is TGCAGTGCTAGAGCCCCGGGACTAGCGGGGGGGAACACAGATACGCAGTATTTT. The chain has TRBV20-1 and TRBJ2-3, with 16 bases fitting TRBD2. V was pared by 1 base and J by 2 bases, with 6 bases of the junction left unmatched. Looked up from germline, CDR1 is DFQATT and CDR2 is SNEGSKA (reference sequence). This CDR3 has 18 amino acids.

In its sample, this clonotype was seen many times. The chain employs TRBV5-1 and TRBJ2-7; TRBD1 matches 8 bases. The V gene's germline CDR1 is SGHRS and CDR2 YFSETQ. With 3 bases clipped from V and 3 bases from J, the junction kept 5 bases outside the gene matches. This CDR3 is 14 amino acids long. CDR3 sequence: CASSYGQGHYEQYF. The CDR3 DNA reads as TGCGCCAGCAGCTACGGACAGGGACACTACGAGCAGTACTTC. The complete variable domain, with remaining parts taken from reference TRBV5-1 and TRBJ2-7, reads KAGVTQTPRYLIKTRGQQVTLSCSPISGHRSVSWYQQTPGQGLQFLFEYFSETQRNKGNFPGRFSGRQFSNSRSEMNVSTLELGDSALYLCASSYGQGHYEQYFGPGTRLTVT.

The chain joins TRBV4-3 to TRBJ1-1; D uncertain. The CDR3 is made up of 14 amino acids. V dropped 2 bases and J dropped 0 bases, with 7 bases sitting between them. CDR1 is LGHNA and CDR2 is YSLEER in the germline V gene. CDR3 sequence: CASSQLGLNTEAFF. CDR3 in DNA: TGCGCCAGCAGCCAACTGGGGTTGAACACTGAAGCTTTCTTT.

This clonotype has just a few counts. CDR3 in amino acids: CASSLTGTGSFYEQYF. The CDR3 coding sequence is TGTGCCAGCAGTTTAACCGGGACAGGGAGTTTCTACGAGCAGTACTTC. V is TRBV12-3 or TRBV12-4 and J is TRBJ2-7; 9 bases are shared with TRBD1. Trimming took 2 bases from V and 3 from J; bases not matched to a gene: 8. The CDR3 has 16 residues.

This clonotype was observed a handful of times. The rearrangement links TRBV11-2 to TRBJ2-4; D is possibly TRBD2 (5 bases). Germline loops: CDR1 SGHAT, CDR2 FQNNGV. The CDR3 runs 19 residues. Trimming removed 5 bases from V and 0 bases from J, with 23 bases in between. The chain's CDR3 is CASSPFSRRIAQAKNIQYF. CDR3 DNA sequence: TGTGCCAGCAGCCCATTCTCGCGGCGTATAGCGCAAGCCAAAAACATTCAGTACTTC.

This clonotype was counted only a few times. Written as DNA, the CDR3 is TGTGCCAGCAGGGGAGGACTAGTGGAGAATGAGCAGTTCTTC. This codes for CASRGGLVENEQFF. The chain recombines TRBV25-1 with TRBJ2-1; 7 bases map to TRBD2. The ends lost 6 bases at V and 7 bases at J; junction bases unmatched: 9. The germline V gene encodes CDR1 MGHDK and CDR2 SYGVNS. CDR3 length equals 14 residues.

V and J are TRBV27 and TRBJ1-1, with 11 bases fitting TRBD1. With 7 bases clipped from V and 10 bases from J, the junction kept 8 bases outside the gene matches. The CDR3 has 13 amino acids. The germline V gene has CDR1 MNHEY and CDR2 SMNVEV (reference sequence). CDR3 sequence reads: CASKRGQGAGAFF. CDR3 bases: TGTGCCAGCAAGCGTGGACAGGGGGCGGGAGCTTTCTTT.

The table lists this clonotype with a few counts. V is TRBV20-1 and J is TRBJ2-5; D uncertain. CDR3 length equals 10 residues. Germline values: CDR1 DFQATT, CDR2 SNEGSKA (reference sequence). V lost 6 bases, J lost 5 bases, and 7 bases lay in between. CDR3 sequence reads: CSAAKETQYF. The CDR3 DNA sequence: TGCAGTGCAGCCAAGGAGACCCAGTACTTC.

CDR3 coding DNA: TGTGCCAGCAGCCACACTTACACCTACGAGCAGTACTTC. It is translated as CASSHTYTYEQYF. This rearrangement joins TRBV6-1 to TRBJ2-7, with D unclear. The CDR3 runs 13 residues. V dropped 6 bases and J dropped 2 bases, with 11 bases sitting between them. Germline lookup yields CDR1 MNHNS and CDR2 SASEGT.